This T cell receptor beta chain derives from a study of blood T cell repertoires in COVID-19. There are 12 residues in the CDR3. CDR1 SQVTM and CDR2 ANQGSEA come from the germline V gene. V shed 7 bases and J shed 2 bases, with 8 bases lying between them. The assay was immunoSEQ multiplex PCR, and TCRdb's table has in-frame clones only and misses some. The sample holds around 100,000 clones; around 83% are singletons and the top ten take roughly 7.9%. Sequencing was performed on peripheral blood. V and J are TRBV29-1 and TRBJ2-2; D not certain. This TCR was sampled from an older man with acute or convalescent COVID-19. Here the CDR3 reads CSAAANTGELFF. CDR3 nucleotides: TGCAGCGCCGCGGCAAACACCGGGGAGCTGTTTTTT.